This T cell receptor beta chain was identified during a study of blood T cells in healthy people across ages. About the research overall: Per two T cells, template switching captured roughly one barcoded beta molecule. Overall study results and limits: In older individuals, TCR beta diversity per million T cells was lower, falling roughly linearly with age. Estimates of diversity drawn from one million T cells were considered underestimates.

A second PCR of 7 to 11 cycles used a sample-barcoded 5' primer and a J-beta primer mix. TCRdb processed the 5' RACE reads anew with MiXCR; each CDR3 protein has one entry. The repertoire holds 700,000 to 950,000 distinct CDR3 sequences, with 55% to 70% as singletons. Note on this clonotype: Its cognate antigen is unknown.

The authors extracted at least 5 micrograms of total RNA per sample. From germline, CDR1 is SEHNR and CDR2 FQNEAQ (reference sequence). CDR3 size: 15 residues. With 5 bases clipped from V and 5 bases from J, the junction kept 11 bases outside the gene matches. The sequence came from a man aged 25-40 years in good health. The rearrangement joins TRBV7-9 to TRBJ2-7, with 8 positions matching TRBD1. The sample consisted of blood. The CDR3 coding sequence is TGTGCCAGCAGCGGGGACAGGTCGCCGACCCACGAGCAGTACTTC. Protein sequence: CASSGDRSPTHEQYF. The variable domain in full, with the rest retrieved from reference TRBV7-9 and TRBJ2-7, is DTGVSQNPRHKITKRGQNVTFRCDPISEHNRLYWYRQTLGQGPEFLTYFQNEAQLEKSRLLSDRFSAERPKGSFSTLEIQRTEQGDSAMYLCASSGDRSPTHEQYFGPGTRLTVT.